Below are 25 T cell receptor beta chains sequenced from a single sample in a study of identical twins. TCRdb redid the calling of the 5' RACE reads with MiXCR, one entry per CDR3 protein. This table holds around 680,000 distinct CDR3 sequences, 8.6% found once. These records were also assigned to another study, of yellow fever vaccine responses in identical twins.

Sequencing used PBMCs. These receptors were taken from a woman younger than 30 in good health.

There are a few counts of this clonotype. The chain links TRBV7-2 to TRBJ2-7; D possibly corresponds to TRBD2 (6 bases). V lost 11 bases and J lost 2, with 16 bases in between. Looked up from germline, CDR1 is SGHTA and CDR2 is FQGNSA. This CDR3 has 13 residues. The CDR3 here is CAAGIAGTYEQYF. CDR3 sequence (DNA): TGTGCCGCGGGAATAGCTGGGACCTACGAGCAGTACTTC.

The chain employs TRBV7-9 and TRBJ2-5, with no clear D. The CDR3 runs 14 residues. The V and J ends lost 4 bases and 4 bases respectively, with 13 bases between them. From germline, CDR1 is SEHNR and CDR2 FQNEAQ (reference sequence). CDR3 nucleotides: TGTGCCAGCAGCTCCCCCGAGAGCAGAGAGACCCAGTACTTC. Translation: CASSSPESRETQYF.

At least ten counts were recorded for this clonotype. This rearrangement joins TRBV20-1 to TRBJ2-1, with 11 bases that match TRBD2. J gave up 5 bases and V 6 bases, and 6 bases lay outside the gene matches. Looked up from germline, CDR1 is DFQATT and CDR2 is SNEGSKA (reference sequence). The CDR3 extends over 14 amino acids. The CDR3 spells CSAMTSGKNNEQFF. CDR3 bases: TGCAGTGCCATGACTAGCGGGAAAAACAATGAGCAGTTCTTC.

The chain carries TRBV7-6 and TRBJ2-5; possible D gene TRBD1, 5 bases. CDR1 SGHVS and CDR2 FNYEAQ come from the germline V gene. The CDR3 consists of 16 residues. Between the trimmed V and J ends, which lost 0 bases and 2 bases, there was a span of 13 bases. The CDR3 nucleotides are TGTGCCAGCAGCTTAGCGGCAACAGGCCTACAAGAGACCCAGTACTTC. This codes for CASSLAATGLQETQYF.

The chain couples TRBV5-5 to TRBJ1-5; D is unresolved. Germline CDR1 is SGHKS and CDR2 is YYEKEE (reference sequence). The CDR3 is made up of 15 amino acids. Deletions cut 0 bases from V and 0 bases from J, with 7 bases between. This CDR3 is CASSLVRGSNQPQHF. CDR3 sequence (DNA): TGTGCCAGCAGCTTGGTTCGGGGTAGCAATCAGCCCCAGCATTTT.

Note on this clonotype: An end of the junction differs from the germline gene, which may be a read error. The rearrangement joins TRBV2 to TRBJ2-3; TRBD2 matches at 15 bases. Germline V gene data show CDR1 as SNHLY and CDR2 as FYNNEI. This CDR3 comprises 18 residues. In DNA form, the CDR3 reads TGTGCCTGCAGCTCTCCGGGACTAGCGGGAGGAGAAGGGGCTACGCAGTATTTT. Encoded protein: CACSSPGLAGGEGATQYF.

V usage is TRBV28 and J usage is TRBJ2-3, with TRBD2 matching 7 bases. Germline V CDR1 and CDR2: MDHEN, SYDVKM. V gave up 2 bases and J gave up 6 bases; unmatched junction bases: 17. The CDR3 is 18 amino acids. In nucleotides, the CDR3 is TGTGCCAGCAGTTTACGCCTGGGGGTCAAAGTGCGGGGGGATACGCAGTATTTT. Translating gives CASSLRLGVKVRGDTQYF.

This clonotype occurred a few times. The V gene is TRBV29-1, the J gene TRBJ2-3; D not certain. This CDR3 contains 12 residues. Germline V gene sequence: CDR1 SQVTM, CDR2 ANQGSEA. Trimming pared 3 bases from V and 5 bases from J, leaving 9 bases between. The CDR3 loop is CSVDLGLDTQYF. DNA for the CDR3: TGCAGCGTTGACCTCGGGCTAGATACGCAGTATTTT.

This clonotype has a count of ten or more. The chain recombines TRBV3-1 with TRBJ2-7, with 7 bases aligning to TRBD2. The ends lost 1 base at V and 2 bases at J; junction bases unmatched: 5. The CDR3 contains 15 residues. Germline CDR1 LGHDT, CDR2 YNNKEL (reference sequence). DNA of the CDR3: TGTGCCAGCAGCCAAGGTTCTAGCGGTCCCTACGAGCAGTACTTC. Residues: CASSQGSSGPYEQYF.

The CDR3 region is CASGLYYEQYF. Here the CDR3 DNA reads TGTGCTAGTGGTTTGTACTACGAGCAGTACTTC. The gene calls are TRBV12-5 and TRBJ2-7; the D is unclear. This CDR3 has 11 amino acids. Germline CDR1 reads LGHNT; CDR2 reads FRNRAP. V lost 2 bases to trimming and J lost 3 bases, with 2 bases between them.

The rearrangement joins TRBV3-1 to TRBJ1-5; D uncertain. The CDR3 extends over 15 amino acids. V gave up 1 base and J gave up 1 base, with 8 bases separating them. Germline CDR1 reads LGHDT; CDR2 reads YNNKEL (reference sequence). This CDR3 reads CASSQGMRSNQPQHF. The CDR3 DNA reads as TGTGCCAGCAGCCAAGGGATGAGAAGCAATCAGCCCCAGCATTTT.

This chain joins TRBV27 and TRBJ2-5; 10 nucleotides agree with TRBD2. The trim removed 0 bases at V and 2 bases at J, leaving 3 bases unmatched. This CDR3 has 16 amino acids. Looked up from germline, CDR1 is MNHEY and CDR2 is SMNVEV (reference sequence). The DNA of the CDR3 is TGTGCCAGCAGTTTATCTCTAGCGGGAGCGCAAGAGACCCAGTACTTC. This encodes CASSLSLAGAQETQYF.

This chain joins TRBV11-1 and TRBJ2-5, with 12 bases fitting TRBD2. Germline V lookup: CDR1 SGHAT, CDR2 FQDESV (reference sequence). The trim removed 1 base at V and 2 bases at J, leaving 8 bases unmatched. The CDR3 runs 18 residues. CDR3 amino acids: CASSLVLGLAGVQETQYF. CDR3 in DNA: TGTGCCAGCAGCTTAGTTTTGGGACTAGCGGGCGTACAAGAGACCCAGTACTTC.

This chain links TRBV5-1 with TRBJ2-6; TRBD2 matches at 7 bases. Germline CDR1 reads SGHRS; CDR2 reads YFSETQ. Germline trimming cut 2 bases from V and 2 bases from J; bases unmatched to any gene: 10. The CDR3 runs 18 residues. CDR3 DNA: TGCGCCAGCAGCTTCGGGAGGTCGGATAAGGCTGGGGCCAACGTCCTGACTTTC. Protein sequence: CASSFGRSDKAGANVLTF.

The chain uses TRBV7-3 and TRBJ2-7; 8 bases align to TRBD1. V shed 3 bases, J shed 2 bases, and the junction held 6 bases outside the gene matches. CDR3 length: 15 residues. Germline V gene lookup returns CDR1 SGHTA and CDR2 FQGTGA. The CDR3 sequence is CASSLFQGAAYEQYF. In DNA form, the CDR3 reads TGTGCCAGCAGCTTGTTCCAGGGGGCAGCCTACGAGCAGTACTTC.

This clonotype has a handful of counts. This chain joins TRBV24-1 and TRBJ2-2; D perhaps matches TRBD2 (5 bases). V was trimmed by 5 bases and J by 5 bases, leaving 14 bases between them. The V gene's germline CDR1 is KGHDR and CDR2 SFDVKD. This CDR3 is built from 15 residues. CDR3: CATSAGRGSTGELFF. The CDR3 bases are TGTGCCACCAGTGCTGGCAGAGGGTCAACCGGGGAGCTGTTTTTT.

The V gene is TRBV5-1, the J gene TRBJ2-7; D is unresolved. V was shortened by 0 bases and J by 0 bases, with 10 bases between the two germline ends. Germline assignment: CDR1 SGHRS and CDR2 YFSETQ. The CDR3 is 15 residues long. CDR3 loop: CASSLDWSLSYEQYF. CDR3 in DNA: TGCGCCAGCAGCTTGGACTGGTCGCTCTCCTACGAGCAGTACTTC. The full variable domain, with the rest looked up from reference TRBV5-1 and TRBJ2-7, is KAGVTQTPRYLIKTRGQQVTLSCSPISGHRSVSWYQQTPGQGLQFLFEYFSETQRNKGNFPGRFSGRQFSNSRSEMNVSTLELGDSALYLCASSLDWSLSYEQYFGPGTRLTVT.

The chain uses TRBV18 and TRBJ2-3; 7 nucleotides agree with TRBD1. The germline V gene has CDR1 KGHSH and CDR2 LQKENI. The CDR3 loop spans 17 amino acids. The J segment lost 7 bases and the V segment lost 1 base, leaving 14 bases of the junction unmatched. The CDR3 sequence is CASSPLAPGQAINTQYF. In DNA form, the CDR3 reads TGTGCCAGCTCACCACTCGCTCCCGGACAGGCCATAAATACGCAGTATTTT.

V is TRBV7-9 and J is TRBJ2-7; either TRBD1 or TRBD2 may supply D (5 bases each). CDR1 is SEHNR and CDR2 is FQNEAQ in the germline V gene (reference sequence). Trimming stripped 3 bases from V and 5 bases from J, with 17 bases between. This CDR3 region has 15 residues. The CDR3 is CASSLLRDPPHEQYF. The CDR3 bases are TGTGCCAGCAGCTTGCTCCGGGACCCCCCCCACGAGCAGTACTTC. Supplemented by reference TRBV7-9 and TRBJ2-7, the full variable domain reads DTGVSQNPRHKITKRGQNVTFRCDPISEHNRLYWYRQTLGQGPEFLTYFQNEAQLEKSRLLSDRFSAERPKGSFSTLEIQRTEQGDSAMYLCASSLLRDPPHEQYFGPGTRLTVT.

This clonotype was counted ten times or more. The chain combines TRBV7-2 with TRBJ2-7; weak D call: TRBD2 (5 bases). Germline CDR1 SGHTA, CDR2 FQGNSA. Trimming took 1 base from V and 3 from J, leaving 13 bases between them. The CDR3 has 15 residues. The CDR3 loop reads CASSLGAGVYYEQYF. In DNA, the CDR3 is TGTGCCAGCAGCTTAGGTGCCGGGGTGTACTACGAGCAGTACTTC. The full variable domain, in which reference TRBV7-2 and TRBJ2-7 provide the parts outside the CDR3, is GAGVSQSPSNKVTEKGKDVELRCDPISGHTALYWYRQSLGQGLEFLIYFQGNSAPDKSGLPSDRFSAERTGGSVSTLTIQRTQQEDSAVYLCASSLGAGVYYEQYFGPGTRLTVT.

In its sample, this clonotype was seen many times. V usage is TRBV27 and J usage is TRBJ2-2; TRBD2 agrees at 7 bases. The CDR3 spans 17 residues. J gave up 6 bases and V 0 bases, and 10 bases lay outside the gene matches. The V gene's germline CDR1 is MNHEY and CDR2 SMNVEV (reference sequence). The chain's CDR3 is CASSLSSLGGRAGELFF. The CDR3 coding sequence is TGTGCCAGCAGTTTATCGAGTTTGGGAGGGCGTGCCGGGGAGCTGTTTTTT.

The chain couples TRBV11-2 to TRBJ2-7, with TRBD2 identical over 15 bases. Germline V gene data show CDR1 as SGHAT and CDR2 as FQNNGV. The CDR3 covers 19 residues. Trimming took 5 bases from V and 0 from J; bases not matched to a gene: 11. The CDR3 DNA is TGTGCCAGCAGCCCGTGGACTAGCGGGAGGGCTGGCAACTCCTACGAGCAGTACTTC. Translating gives CASSPWTSGRAGNSYEQYF. Complete variable domain (other parts from reference TRBV11-2 and TRBJ2-7): EAGVAQSPRYKIIEKRQSVAFWCNPISGHATLYWYQQILGQGPKLLIQFQNNGVVDDSQLPKDRFSAERLKGVDSTLKIQPAKLEDSAVYLCASSPWTSGRAGNSYEQYFGPGTRLTVT.

The rearrangement uses TRBV7-9 and TRBJ2-6, with 7 bases that match TRBD1. This CDR3 comprises 17 residues. The ends lost 1 base at V and 0 bases at J; junction bases unmatched: 3. Germline V CDR1 and CDR2: SEHNR, FQNEAQ (reference sequence). CDR3 region: CASSLGTGSSGANVLTF. In DNA form, the CDR3 reads TGTGCCAGCAGCTTAGGGACAGGCTCCTCTGGGGCCAACGTCCTGACTTTC.

The V call is TRBV2, the J call TRBJ1-5; no definite D call. This CDR3 region has 15 residues. Per germline, CDR1 SNHLY and CDR2 FYNNEI. Trimming shortened V by 5 bases and J by 6 bases, and 17 bases separated the two germline ends. This CDR3 reads CASSSNNPSSQPQHF. CDR3 DNA: TGTGCCAGCAGTTCTAATAACCCCTCAAGTCAGCCCCAGCATTTT.

V and J are TRBV9 and TRBJ2-7; D remains ambiguous. The germline V gene encodes CDR1 SGDLS and CDR2 YYNGEE. The CDR3 has 14 amino acids. Between the trimmed V and J ends, which lost 2 bases and 3 bases, there was a span of 12 bases. The CDR3, as DNA: TGTGCCAGCAGCGTTTCTCCAAGCAGCTACGAGCAGTACTTC. Residues: CASSVSPSSYEQYF.